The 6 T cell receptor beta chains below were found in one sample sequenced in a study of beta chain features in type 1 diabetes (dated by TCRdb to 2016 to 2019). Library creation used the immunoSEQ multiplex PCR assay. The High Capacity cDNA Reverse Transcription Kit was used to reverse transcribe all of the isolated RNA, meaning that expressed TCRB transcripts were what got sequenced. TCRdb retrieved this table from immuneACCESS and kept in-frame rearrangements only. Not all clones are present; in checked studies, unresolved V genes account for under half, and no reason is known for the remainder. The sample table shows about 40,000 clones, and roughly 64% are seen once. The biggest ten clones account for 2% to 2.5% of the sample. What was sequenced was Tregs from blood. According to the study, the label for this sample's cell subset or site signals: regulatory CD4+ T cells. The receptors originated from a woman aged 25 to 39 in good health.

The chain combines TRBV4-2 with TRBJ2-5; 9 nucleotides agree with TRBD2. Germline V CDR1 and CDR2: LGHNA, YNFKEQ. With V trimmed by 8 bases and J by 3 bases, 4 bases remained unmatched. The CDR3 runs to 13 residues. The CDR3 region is CASSRLAEETQYF. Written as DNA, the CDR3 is TGTGCCAGCTCCCGACTAGCGGAAGAGACCCAGTACTTC.

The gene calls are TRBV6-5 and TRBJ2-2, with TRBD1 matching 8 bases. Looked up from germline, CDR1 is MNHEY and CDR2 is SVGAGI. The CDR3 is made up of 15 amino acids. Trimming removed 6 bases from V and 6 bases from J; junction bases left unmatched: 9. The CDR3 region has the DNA TGTGCCAGCAGAAAACAGGGGGTTCGGCCCGGGGAGCTGTTTTTT. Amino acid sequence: CASRKQGVRPGELFF.

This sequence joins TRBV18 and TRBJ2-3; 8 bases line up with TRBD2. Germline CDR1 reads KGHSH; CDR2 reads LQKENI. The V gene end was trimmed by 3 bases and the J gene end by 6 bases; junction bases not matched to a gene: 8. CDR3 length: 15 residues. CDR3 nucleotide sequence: TGTGCCAGCTCACCGAATTCAGCGGGAGTTGATACGCAGTATTTT. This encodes CASSPNSAGVDTQYF.

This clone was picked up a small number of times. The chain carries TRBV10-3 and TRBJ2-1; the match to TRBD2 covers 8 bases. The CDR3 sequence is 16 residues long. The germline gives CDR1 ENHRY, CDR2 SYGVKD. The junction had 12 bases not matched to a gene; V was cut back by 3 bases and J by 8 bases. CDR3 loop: CAISDSEWGTSDEQFF. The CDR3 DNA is TGTGCCATCAGTGATTCGGAGTGGGGGACTAGTGATGAGCAGTTCTTC.

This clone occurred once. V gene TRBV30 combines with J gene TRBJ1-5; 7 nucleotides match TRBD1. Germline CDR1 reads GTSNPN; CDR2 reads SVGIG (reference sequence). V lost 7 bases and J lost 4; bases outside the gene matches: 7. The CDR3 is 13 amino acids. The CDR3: CASAGQANQPQHF. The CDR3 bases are TGTGCCTCCGCCGGACAGGCAAATCAGCCCCAGCATTTT. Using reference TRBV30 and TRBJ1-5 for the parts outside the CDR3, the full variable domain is SQTIHQWPATLVQPVGSPLSLECTVEGTSNPNLYWYRQAAGRGLQLLFYSVGIGQISSEVPQNLSASRPQDRQFILSSKKLLLSDSGFYLCASAGQANQPQHFGDGTRLSIL.

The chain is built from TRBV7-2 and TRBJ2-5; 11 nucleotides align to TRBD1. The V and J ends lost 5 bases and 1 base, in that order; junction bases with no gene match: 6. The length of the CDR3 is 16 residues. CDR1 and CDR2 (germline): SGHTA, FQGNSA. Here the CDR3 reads CASSISGTGGQETQYF. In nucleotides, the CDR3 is TGTGCCAGCAGCATCTCCGGGACAGGGGGCCAAGAGACCCAGTACTTC.